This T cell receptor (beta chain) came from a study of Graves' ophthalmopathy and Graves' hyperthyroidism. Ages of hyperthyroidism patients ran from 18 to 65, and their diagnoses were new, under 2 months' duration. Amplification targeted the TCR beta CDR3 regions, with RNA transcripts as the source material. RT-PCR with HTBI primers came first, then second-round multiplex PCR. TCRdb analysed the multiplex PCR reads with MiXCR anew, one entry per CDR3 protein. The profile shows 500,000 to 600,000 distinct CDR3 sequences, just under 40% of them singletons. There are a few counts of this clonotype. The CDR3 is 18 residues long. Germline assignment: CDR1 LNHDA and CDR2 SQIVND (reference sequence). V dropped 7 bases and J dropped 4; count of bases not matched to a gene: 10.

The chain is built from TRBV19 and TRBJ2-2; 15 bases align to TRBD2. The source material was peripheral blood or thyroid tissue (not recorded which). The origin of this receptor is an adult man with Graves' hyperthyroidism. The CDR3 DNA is TGTGCCAGTATGAGCGGACTAGCGGGGGGGCTTAGCACCGGGGAGCTGTTTTTT. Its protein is CASMSGLAGGLSTGELFF.